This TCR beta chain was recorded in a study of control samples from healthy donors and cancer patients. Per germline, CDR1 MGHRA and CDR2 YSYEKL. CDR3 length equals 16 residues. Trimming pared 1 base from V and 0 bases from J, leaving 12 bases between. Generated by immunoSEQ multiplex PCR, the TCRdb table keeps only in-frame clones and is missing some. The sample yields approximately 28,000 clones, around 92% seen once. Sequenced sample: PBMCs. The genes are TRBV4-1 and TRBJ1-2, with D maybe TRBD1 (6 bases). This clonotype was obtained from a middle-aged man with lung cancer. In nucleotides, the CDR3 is TGCGCCAGCAGCCAAGTGGACAGAAAAGCTAACTATGGCTACACCTTC. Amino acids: CASSQVDRKANYGYTF.